This passage covers 2 T cell receptor beta chains from one sample sequenced in a study of T cell changes during pregnancy in multiple sclerosis. Using immunoSEQ multiplex PCR, the repertoire was profiled, and TCRdb retains in-frame clones only, with some absent. The repertoire holds about 38,000 clones, 88% seen once, with around 7% in the top ten. The sequenced sample was CD8+ T cells from peripheral blood mononuclear cells, obtained in the third trimester of pregnancy. The receptors derive from a female donor with multiple sclerosis, enrolled in a pregnancy study.

V and J are TRBV5-6 and TRBJ1-1; a possible D gene is TRBD1 (5 bases). V lost 1 base to trimming and J lost 0 bases, with 10 bases between them. The CDR3 extends over 15 amino acids. CDR1 and CDR2 (germline): SGHDT, YYEEEE. The CDR3 DNA reads as TGTGCCAGCAGCTTGTACAGGAGCATGAACACTGAAGCTTTCTTT. This sequence encodes CASSLYRSMNTEAFF.

Written as DNA, the CDR3 is TGTGCCAGCAGCTTAGCGGGGGGGGTCACTGAAGCTTTCTTT. It yields the protein CASSLAGGVTEAFF. V usage is TRBV11-2 and J usage is TRBJ1-1; maybe TRBD1 (5 bases). The CDR3 totals 14 residues. Germline lookup yields CDR1 SGHAT and CDR2 FQNNGV. The V and J ends lost 1 base and 4 bases respectively, with 10 bases between them. Together with reference TRBV11-2 and TRBJ1-1, the CDR3 gives the full variable domain: EAGVAQSPRYKIIEKRQSVAFWCNPISGHATLYWYQQILGQGPKLLIQFQNNGVVDDSQLPKDRFSAERLKGVDSTLKIQPAKLEDSAVYLCASSLAGGVTEAFFGQGTRLTVV.